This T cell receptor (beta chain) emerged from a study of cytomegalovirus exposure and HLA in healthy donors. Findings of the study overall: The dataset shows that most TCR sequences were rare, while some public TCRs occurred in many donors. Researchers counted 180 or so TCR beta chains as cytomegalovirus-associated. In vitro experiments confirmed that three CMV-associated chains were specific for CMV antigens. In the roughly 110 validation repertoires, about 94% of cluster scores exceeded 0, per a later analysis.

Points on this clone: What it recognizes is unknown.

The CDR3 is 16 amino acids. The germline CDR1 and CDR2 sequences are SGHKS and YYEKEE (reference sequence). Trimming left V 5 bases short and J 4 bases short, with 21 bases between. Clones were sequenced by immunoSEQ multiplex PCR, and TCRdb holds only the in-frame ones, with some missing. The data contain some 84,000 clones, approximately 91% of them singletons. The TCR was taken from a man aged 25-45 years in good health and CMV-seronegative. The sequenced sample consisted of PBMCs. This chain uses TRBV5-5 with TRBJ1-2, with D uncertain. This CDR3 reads CASRPWGDTTTYGYTF. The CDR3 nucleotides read TGTGCCAGCAGACCGTGGGGAGACACTACAACCTATGGCTACACCTTC.